This TCR beta chain was identified in a study of Graves' ophthalmopathy and Graves' hyperthyroidism. Points from the study as a whole: Blood contained most expanded thyroid clonotypes exceeding 0.001 frequency.

Beta-chain TCR CDR3 regions were amplified from RNA transcripts. HTBI-primed RT-PCR formed the first round, and a multiplex PCR formed the second. TCRdb called the multiplex PCR reads again in MiXCR, with one record for every CDR3 protein. The sample consists of 900,000 to 1,200,000 distinct CDR3 sequences, about 35% of them appearing once. The germline V and J ends were trimmed by 5 bases and 5 bases, with 7 bases remaining between them. The CDR3 covers 13 residues. Looked up from germline, CDR1 is ENHRY and CDR2 is SYGVKD. Worth noting for this clonotype: Its specificity is not known. The conserved phenylalanine or tryptophan normally closing the CDR3 is absent here, so this likely arose from a read error.

The chain joins TRBV10-3 to TRBJ1-6, with no clear D. Sequencing input: peripheral blood or thyroid tissue (not recorded which). The receptor comes from an adult man with Graves' hyperthyroidism. The CDR3 DNA reads TGTGCCATCAGTCGAACAGATAATTCACCCCTCCACCTT. Translating gives CAISRTDNSPLHL.